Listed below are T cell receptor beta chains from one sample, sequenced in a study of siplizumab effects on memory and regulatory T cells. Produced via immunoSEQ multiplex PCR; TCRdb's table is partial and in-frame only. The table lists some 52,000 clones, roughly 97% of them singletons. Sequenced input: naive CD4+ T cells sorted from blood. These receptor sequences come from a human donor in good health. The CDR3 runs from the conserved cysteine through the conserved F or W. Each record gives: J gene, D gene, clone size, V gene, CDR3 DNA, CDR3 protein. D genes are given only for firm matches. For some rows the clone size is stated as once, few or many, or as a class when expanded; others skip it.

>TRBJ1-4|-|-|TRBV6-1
TGTGCCAGCAGTCAAGACCCATCAGGACTGTTTTTT
CASSQDPSGLFF
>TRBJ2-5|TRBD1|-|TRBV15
TGTGCCACCAGCAGAAAACGGACAGGGCTTCTTTCTGAGACCCAGTACTTC
CATSRKRTGLLSETQYF
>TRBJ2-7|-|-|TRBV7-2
TGTGCCAGCAGCCCCCGGTCTCGCGGAGATTCCTACGAGCAGTACTTC
CASSPRSRGDSYEQYF
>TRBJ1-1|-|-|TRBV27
TGTGCCAGCAGTTTAGGCGTGATGATGAACACTGAAGCTTTCTTT
CASSLGVMMNTEAFF
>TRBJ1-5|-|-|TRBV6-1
TGTGCCAGCAGCCCCCCCTCGTATAGCAATCAGCCCCAGCATTTT
CASSPPSYSNQPQHF
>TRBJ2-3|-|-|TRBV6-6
TGTGCCAGCAGTCCCTCCGGACGGAGCACAGATACGCAGTATTTT
CASSPSGRSTDTQYF
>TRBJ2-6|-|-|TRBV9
TGTGCCAGCAGCGCGTTGTTCTCTGGGGCCAACGTCCTGACTTTC
CASSALFSGANVLTF
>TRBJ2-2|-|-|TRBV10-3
TGTGCCGCATCGGGTGGGGCCGGCACCGGGGAGCTGTTTTTT
CAASGGAGTGELFF
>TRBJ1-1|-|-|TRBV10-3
TGTGCCATCAGTGGGAGGGGTGGCAGGGCGGACACTGAAGCTTTCTTT
CAISGRGGRADTEAFF
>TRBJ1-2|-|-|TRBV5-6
TGTGCCAGCAGCTTGCAAGGCCTTCTTAACTATGGCTACACCTTC
CASSLQGLLNYGYTF
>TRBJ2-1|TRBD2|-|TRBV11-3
TGTGCCAGCAGCTTAGTATCTAGCGGATACAATGAGCAGTTCTTC
CASSLVSSGYNEQFF
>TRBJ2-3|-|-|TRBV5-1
TGCGCCAGCAGTACACAAACCAGCACAGATACGCAGTATTTT
CASSTQTSTDTQYF
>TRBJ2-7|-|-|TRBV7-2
TGTGCCAGCAGCTTAGGGTGGCGCGGGGTCTCCTACGAGCAGTACTTC
CASSLGWRGVSYEQYF
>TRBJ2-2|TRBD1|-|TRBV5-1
TGCGCCAGCAGCCTGGGGACAGCCACCGGGGAGCTGTTTTTT
CASSLGTATGELFF
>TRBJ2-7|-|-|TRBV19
TGTGCCAGTATGGGGGACTCTGCGGGCGAGCAGTACTTC
CASMGDSAGEQYF
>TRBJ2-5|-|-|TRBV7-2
TGTGCCAGCAGCTCCAGGGTCCAAGAGACCCAGTACTTC
CASSSRVQETQYF
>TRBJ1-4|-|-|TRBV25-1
TGTGCCAGCAGTGATAGGGGGGCTAATGAAAAACTGTTTTTT
CASSDRGANEKLFF
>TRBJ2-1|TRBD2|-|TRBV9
TGTGCCAGCAGCGTCGGTCAACTAGCGGGAGGGAGTAATGAGCAGTTCTTC
CASSVGQLAGGSNEQFF
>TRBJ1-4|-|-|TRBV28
TGTGCCAGCAGCCTTGGACATCTTGAAAAACTGTTTTTT
CASSLGHLEKLFF
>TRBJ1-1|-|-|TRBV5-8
TGTGCCAGCGCAAAACCCCGGGCAGCGTTGAACACTGAAGCTTTCTTT
CASAKPRAALNTEAFF
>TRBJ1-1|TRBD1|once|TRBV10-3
TGTGCCACCAGGGACAGCGTAATGAACACTGAAGCTTTCTTT
CATRDSVMNTEAFF
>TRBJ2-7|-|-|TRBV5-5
TGTGCCAGCAGCTTGCAAAGTTACGAGCAGTACTTC
CASSLQSYEQYF
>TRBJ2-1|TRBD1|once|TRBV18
TGTGCCAGCGCGAATTCCGGGACAGGGATAGGCAATGAGCAGTTCTTC
CASANSGTGIGNEQFF
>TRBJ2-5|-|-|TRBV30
TGTGCCTGGAGTGGATTAAGGGGGTTGGGAGAGACCCAGTACTTC
CAWSGLRGLGETQYF
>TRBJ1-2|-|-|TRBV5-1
TGCGCCAGCAGCCCGCAGGGGTTGTTGGGCTACACCTTC
CASSPQGLLGYTF
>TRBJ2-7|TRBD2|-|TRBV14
TGTGCCAGCAGCCTCCTTAGCGGGCCCCCCTACGAGCAGTACTTC
CASSLLSGPPYEQYF
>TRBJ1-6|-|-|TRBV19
TGTGCCAGTAGCGACTTCCAGGGAAAGGGGTCCAATTCACCCCTCCACTTT
CASSDFQGKGSNSPLHF
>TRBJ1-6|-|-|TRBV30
TGTGCCTGGAGTGTATTGAGCGCGGGTAATTCACCCCTCCACTTT
CAWSVLSAGNSPLHF
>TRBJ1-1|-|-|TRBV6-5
TGTGCCAGCAAGATATTGGACAGGAACACTGAAGCTTTCTTT
CASKILDRNTEAFF
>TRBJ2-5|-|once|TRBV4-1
TGCGCCAGCAGCCAAGGTGCTCTACAGGAGACCCAGTACTTC
CASSQGALQETQYF
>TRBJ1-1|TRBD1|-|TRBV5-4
TGTGCCAGCAGCTTGGGGGACAGGGCCAGCACTGAAGCTTTCTTT
CASSLGDRASTEAFF
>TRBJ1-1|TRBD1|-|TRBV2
TGTGCCAGCAGGGAGACAGGGATTGGCGAAGCTTTCTTT
CASRETGIGEAFF
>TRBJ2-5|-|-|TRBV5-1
TGCGCCAGCAGCTTGGTGGCAGGAGCGTACCAAGAGACCCAGTACTTC
CASSLVAGAYQETQYF
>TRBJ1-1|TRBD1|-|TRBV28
TGTGCCAGCAGTTACCGACAGGGGGCCACCACTGAAGCTTTCTTT
CASSYRQGATTEAFF
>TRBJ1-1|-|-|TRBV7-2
TGTGCCAGCAGCTTAGAATATTACAACACTGAAGCTTTCTTT
CASSLEYYNTEAFF
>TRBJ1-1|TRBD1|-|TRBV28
TGTGCCAGCAGTGAACAGGGGCTGAACACTGAAGCTTTCTTT
CASSEQGLNTEAFF
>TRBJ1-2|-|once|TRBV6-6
TGTGCCAGCTATACGTCGGGCCCACCTGTACATGGCTACACCTTC
CASYTSGPPVHGYTF
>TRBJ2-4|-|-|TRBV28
TGTGCCAGCAGTCCTCAGGGAGGGGGTGACATTCAGTACTTC
CASSPQGGGDIQYF
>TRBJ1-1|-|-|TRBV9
TGTGCCAGCAGCGTAGGTCCGGGAATGAACACTGAAGCTTTCTTT
CASSVGPGMNTEAFF
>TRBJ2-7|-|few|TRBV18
TGTGCCAGCTCCCGCCGGGGAGGGGGCGACTACGAGCAGTACTTC
CASSRRGGGDYEQYF
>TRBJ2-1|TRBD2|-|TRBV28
TGTGCCAGCAGTTTACCCGGGCTAGCGGGAGGGCGGTTCAATGAGCAGTTCTTC
CASSLPGLAGGRFNEQFF
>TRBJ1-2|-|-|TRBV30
TGTGCCGGAGGGGGGGGCGCTTATGGCTACACCTTC
CAGGGGAYGYTF
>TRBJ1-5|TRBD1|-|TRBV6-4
TGTGCCAGCGCCCAGGGGGTGGCTCAGCCCCAGCATTTT
CASAQGVAQPQHF
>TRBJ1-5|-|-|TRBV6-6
TGTGCCAGCAGTTACAGGAACTCGGAGCCCCAGCATTTT
CASSYRNSEPQHF
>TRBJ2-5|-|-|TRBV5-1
TGCGCCAGCAGCTTGTTGGAGACCCAGTACTTC
CASSLLETQYF
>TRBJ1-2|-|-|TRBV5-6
TGTGCCAGCAGCTTGGCCAGTATCGGTTATGGCTACACCTTC
CASSLASIGYGYTF
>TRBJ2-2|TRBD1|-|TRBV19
TGTGCCAGTAGTGACGGACAGGGATACACCGGGGAGCTGTTTTTT
CASSDGQGYTGELFF
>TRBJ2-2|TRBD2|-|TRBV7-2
TGTGCCAGCAGCTCGGGACTAGCCCTCACCGGGGAGCTGTTTTTT
CASSSGLALTGELFF
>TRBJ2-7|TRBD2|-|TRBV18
TGTGCCAGCTCACCACTAGCGGGGAACTACGAGCAGTACTTC
CASSPLAGNYEQYF
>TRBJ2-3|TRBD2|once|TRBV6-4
TGTGCCAGCAGTCTTGAGGCAGCTAGCGGGAGTGGAGATACGCAGTATTTT
CASSLEAASGSGDTQYF
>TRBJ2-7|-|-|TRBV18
TGTGCCAGCTCATCCGCTAGAGGCGCTTCCTACGAGCAGTACTTC
CASSSARGASYEQYF